The 2 T cell receptor beta chains below all came from one sample that was sequenced in a study of blood T cell repertoires in COVID-19. The repertoire was sequenced with immunoSEQ multiplex PCR; TCRdb's copy has only in-frame clones and lacks some. This sample has 150,000 to 200,000 clones, with roughly nine tenths found just once. The sample was peripheral blood. The receptor source for this set is a man younger than 35 who had recovered from COVID-19.

The J gene is TRBJ2-1, the V gene TRBV10-3; TRBD2 matches at 7 bases. Germline CDR1 is ENHRY and CDR2 is SYGVKD. The CDR3 has 18 amino acids. V trimming: 8 bases; J trimming: 8 bases; junction bases outside the gene matches: 24. The CDR3 sequence is CAILQQDPTSGRADEQFF. The DNA for the CDR3 is TGTGCCATCCTTCAACAGGACCCGACTAGTGGGAGGGCCGATGAGCAGTTCTTC.

The gene calls are TRBV3-1 (or the pseudogene TRBV3-2) and TRBJ2-7, with 11 bases identical to TRBD1. This CDR3 region has 16 residues. J lost 6 bases, V lost 3 bases, and 10 bases had no gene match. Germline V CDR1 and CDR2: LGHDT, YNNKEL (reference sequence). The CDR3 spells CASSQSSGTGGSEQYF. The CDR3 DNA sequence: TGTGCCAGCAGCCAGTCCTCCGGGACAGGGGGGAGCGAGCAGTACTTC.